These 27 T cell receptor beta chains originate from one sample sequenced in a study of regulatory T cells in long-lasting Graves disease. Relying on iRepertoire HTBI primers and Arm-PCR of CDR3 regions, the team built TCR beta libraries. Each CDR3 protein gets one entry after TCRdb re-called the multiplex PCR reads with MiXCR. The profile shows almost 350,000 distinct CDR3 sequences, around 19% of them singletons. The time point denotes: persistent/refractory GD, antithyroid drugs over 5 years with positive TRAb. With RNA extracted from PBMCs as input, the TCR library was made. The sample here was peripheral blood mononuclear cells (PBMCs), taken when the disease was refractory, from a patient treated with antithyroid drugs. The receptors were gathered from a female donor with Graves disease.

This clonotype was seen repeatedly, ten times or more. J is TRBJ2-5 and V is TRBV12-3 or TRBV12-4; D remains ambiguous. The CDR3 sequence is 12 residues long. V was cut by 4 bases and J by 5 bases, with 8 bases left in between. The CDR3 region is CASSYLRETQYF. In DNA form, the CDR3 reads TGTGCCAGCAGTTATCTAAGGGAGACCCAGTACTTC.

This clonotype was recorded many times. The gene calls are TRBV7-6 and TRBJ2-5, with TRBD2 identical over 7 bases. The J segment lost 3 bases and the V segment lost 5 bases, leaving 3 bases of the junction unmatched. The CDR3 sequence is 13 residues long. Germline V lookup: CDR1 SGHVS, CDR2 FNYEAQ. CDR3 DNA: TGTGCCAGCAGCCATGCGGGAGAAGAGACCCAGTACTTC. Protein: CASSHAGEETQYF.

This clonotype was recorded at least ten times. V usage is TRBV12-3 or TRBV12-4 and J usage is TRBJ2-2, with D hard to call. V was cut by 7 bases and J by 5 bases, with 20 bases left in between. The CDR3 contains 16 residues. Here the CDR3 reads CASTLREYEQTGELFF. CDR3 bases: TGTGCCAGCACCCTGAGAGAATATGAACAAACCGGGGAGCTGTTTTTT.

At least ten counts were recorded for this clonotype. The chain links TRBV6-1 to TRBJ2-5, with a weak D call TRBD1 (5 bases). CDR1 MNHNS and CDR2 SASEGT come from the germline V gene. The V end lost 2 bases, the J end lost 5 bases, and 15 bases lay between the germline ends. The CDR3 is made up of 15 amino acids. The CDR3 reads CASSERLGRAETQYF. CDR3 DNA: TGTGCCAGCAGTGAAAGGTTAGGCAGGGCCGAGACCCAGTACTTC.

This clonotype has a count of ten or more. V usage is TRBV27 and J usage is TRBJ2-5; 10 nucleotides line up with TRBD2. The junction had 15 bases not matched to a gene; V was cut back by 0 bases and J by 5 bases. The germline CDR1 and CDR2 sequences are MNHEY and SMNVEV (reference sequence). The CDR3 loop spans 19 amino acids. The CDR3 region is CASSLSHVGAGGVQETQYF. The CDR3 DNA reads TGTGCCAGCAGTTTATCGCATGTGGGAGCGGGAGGGGTCCAGGAGACCCAGTACTTC.

This chain links TRBV27 with TRBJ1-1; D may be TRBD1 (6 bases). The length of the CDR3 is 14 residues. Germline V gene data show CDR1 as MNHEY and CDR2 as SMNVEV (reference sequence). V lost 5 bases and J lost 4, with 14 bases in between. CDR3 sequence (DNA): TGTGCCAGCAGTCCTCAGCCAGGGGCCACTGAAGCTTTCTTT. This codes for CASSPQPGATEAFF.

At least ten counts were recorded for this clonotype. V gene TRBV7-2 combines with J gene TRBJ2-7, with D perhaps assigned TRBD1 or TRBD2 (6 bases each). CDR1 and CDR2 (germline): SGHTA, FQGNSA. This CDR3 contains 15 residues. V lost 3 bases and J lost 4, with 16 bases in between. DNA for the CDR3: TGTGCCAGCAGCTTGGGGGCTAGCGTGTCATACGAGCAGTACTTC. Its translation: CASSLGASVSYEQYF. The variable domain in full, completed from reference TRBV7-2 and TRBJ2-7, reads GAGVSQSPSNKVTEKGKDVELRCDPISGHTALYWYRQSLGQGLEFLIYFQGNSAPDKSGLPSDRFSAERTGGSVSTLTIQRTQQEDSAVYLCASSLGASVSYEQYFGPGTRLTVT.

This clonotype has ten or more counts. This chain links TRBV12-5 with TRBJ2-2, with D possibly TRBD2 on 7 matching bases. Germline CDR1 is LGHNT and CDR2 is FRNRAP. The CDR3 runs to 14 residues. Trimming left V 4 bases short and J 9 bases short, with 15 bases between. The CDR3 nucleotides read TGTGCTAGTGGTTCGCTCGGGGGGCGGTGGGAGCTGTTTTTT. It translates to CASGSLGGRWELFF. Complete variable domain (other parts from reference TRBV12-5 and TRBJ2-2): DARVTQTPRHKVTEMGQEVTMRCQPILGHNTVFWYRQTMMQGLELLAYFRNRAPLDDSGMPKDRFSAEMPDATLATLKIQPSEPRDSAVYFCASGSLGGRWELFFGEGSRLTVL.

The V gene is TRBV19, the J gene TRBJ1-1; D gene unclear. Trimming took 7 bases from V and 1 from J, leaving 7 bases between them. The CDR3 contains 12 residues. Germline V CDR1 and CDR2: LNHDA, SQIVND (reference sequence). The CDR3 region is CASTESNTEAFF. The CDR3 DNA reads as TGTGCCAGTACTGAGTCGAACACTGAAGCTTTCTTT. Using reference TRBV19 and TRBJ1-1 for the parts outside the CDR3, the full variable domain is DGGITQSPKYLFRKEGQNVTLSCEQNLNHDAMYWYRQDPGQGLRLIYYSQIVNDFQKGDIAEGYSVSREKKESFPLTVTSAQKNPTAFYLCASTESNTEAFFGQGTRLTVV.

This rearrangement joins TRBV3-1 to TRBJ2-3, with a possible D match to TRBD1 (5 bases). The germline gives CDR1 LGHDT, CDR2 YNNKEL (reference sequence). Trimming removed 2 bases from V and 6 bases from J, with 12 bases in between. CDR3 length equals 14 residues. The CDR3 DNA reads TGTGCCAGCAGCCAAAGACCAGGGTCCGATACGCAGTATTTT. Residues: CASSQRPGSDTQYF.

This clonotype was seen at least ten times. The chain carries TRBV9 and TRBJ2-5, with TRBD2 as a possible D gene (7 bases). CDR1 SGDLS and CDR2 YYNGEE come from the germline V gene. The CDR3 is 14 amino acids. V was clipped by 0 bases and J by 5 bases, with 11 bases between them. CDR3 in amino acids: CASSVGGGVETQYF. Written as DNA, the CDR3 is TGTGCCAGCAGCGTAGGCGGGGGCGTCGAGACCCAGTACTTC.

The chain couples TRBV28 to TRBJ1-2, with D maybe TRBD1 (5 bases). The CDR3 has 15 residues. Trimming took 6 bases from V and 4 from J, leaving 18 bases between them. CDR1 and CDR2 (germline): MDHEN, SYDVKM. The CDR3 DNA reads as TGTGCCAGCAGGCCCCAAAGGGGAGGGAGCTATGGCTACACCTTC. This gives the protein CASRPQRGGSYGYTF.

The sample holds one count of this clonotype. The genes are TRBV7-8 and TRBJ2-1; possibly TRBD2 for D (5 bases). Trimming removed 1 base from V and 4 bases from J, with 17 bases in between. This CDR3 region has 17 residues. CDR1 and CDR2 (germline): SGHVS, FQNEAQ. The CDR3 DNA is TGTGCCAGCAGCTTAGTGGCGGAGCTAGCCGCTTACAATGAGCAGTTCTTC. Its translation: CASSLVAELAAYNEQFF.

This clonotype was found many times. The chain links TRBV27 to TRBJ1-6, with 7 bases that match TRBD1. The CDR3 consists of 14 residues. J was trimmed by 11 bases and V by 1 base; bases with no gene match: 5. Germline V gene lookup returns CDR1 MNHEY and CDR2 SMNVEV (reference sequence). Here the CDR3 reads CASSLLDRLAPLHF. The CDR3 region has the DNA TGTGCCAGCAGTTTATTGGACAGGTTGGCACCCCTCCACTTT.

This clonotype showed up many times. The rearrangement uses TRBV19 and TRBJ1-2, with 10 bases matching TRBD1. Germline CDR1 reads LNHDA; CDR2 reads SQIVND (reference sequence). J lost 4 bases, V lost 9 bases, and 8 bases had no gene match. The CDR3 totals 14 residues. CDR3 bases: TGTGCCAGCGTCGCGGACAGGGGGTTCTATGGCTACACCTTC. This codes for CASVADRGFYGYTF.

This clonotype appeared many times. CDR3 nucleotides: TGCAGTGCTAGAGAGGGGACAGGGAGTAGCAATCAGCCCCAGCATTTT. This gives the protein CSAREGTGSSNQPQHF. The rearrangement links TRBV20-1 to TRBJ1-5; 9 positions match TRBD1. CDR1 is DFQATT, CDR2 SNEGSKA, per germline (reference sequence). The CDR3 loop spans 16 amino acids. V shed 0 bases, J shed 0 bases, and the junction held 3 bases outside the gene matches.

This clonotype has only a few counts. The V gene is TRBV5-1, the J gene TRBJ2-5; D gene ambiguous. Per the germline V gene, CDR1 is SGHRS and CDR2 is YFSETQ. Trimming removed 1 base at V and 4 bases at J, with 8 bases between. This CDR3 is built from 13 residues. The CDR3 DNA reads TGCGCCAGCAGCTTGCAATCGGGAGAGACCCAGTACTTC. Protein: CASSLQSGETQYF.

This sequence joins TRBV6-1 and TRBJ2-5; 9 nucleotides agree with TRBD1. This CDR3 comprises 14 residues. Germline V gene sequence: CDR1 MNHNS, CDR2 SASEGT. V shed 10 bases and J 4 bases; nucleotides not matched to a gene: 10. This chain's CDR3 is CATWGQGRTETQYF. The DNA for the CDR3 is TGTGCCACCTGGGGACAGGGTCGGACAGAGACCCAGTACTTC.

This clonotype was seen many times. This chain joins TRBV11-3 and TRBJ2-5; D perhaps matches TRBD2 (7 bases). CDR3 length: 15 residues. Germline CDR1 SGHNT, CDR2 YENEEA. The V end lost 3 bases, the J end lost 5 bases, and 16 bases lay between the germline ends. The CDR3 spells CASSLIPGGWETQYF. CDR3 nucleotides: TGTGCCAGCAGCTTGATTCCGGGGGGCTGGGAGACCCAGTACTTC.

Ten or more counts support this clonotype. The chain joins TRBV12-3 or TRBV12-4 to TRBJ1-2; no clear D gene. Trimming stripped 5 bases from V and 1 base from J, with 14 bases between. CDR3 length: 15 residues. The CDR3: CASSRTLSINYGYTF. The CDR3 DNA reads as TGTGCCAGCAGTCGGACGCTTTCTATTAACTATGGCTACACCTTC.

The CDR3 loop is CASSPPRPGNTIYF. The CDR3 region has the DNA TGTGCCAGCAGCCCCCCTCGGCCGGGAAACACCATATATTTT. The rearrangement uses TRBV5-5 and TRBJ1-3, with unresolved D. V lost 4 bases, J lost 4 bases, and 12 bases lay in between. Germline loops: CDR1 SGHKS, CDR2 YYEKEE (reference sequence). CDR3 length equals 14 residues.

Comments on this clonotype: Germline and junction disagree at one end, which may indicate a read error. The rearrangement uses TRBV6-1 and TRBJ1-1, with no clear D. Per germline, CDR1 MNHNS and CDR2 SASEGT. The CDR3 totals 13 residues. The CDR3 DNA sequence: TGTGCCAGCAGTCCCCCCCCGGACCTTGAAGCTTTTTTT. This sequence encodes CASSPPPDLEAFF.

This clonotype was detected ten times or more. This rearrangement joins TRBV2 to TRBJ2-5; TRBD1 agrees at 7 bases. This CDR3 has 13 residues. Looked up from germline, CDR1 is SNHLY and CDR2 is FYNNEI. J lost 5 bases, V lost 6 bases, and 6 bases had no gene match. The CDR3 is CASRPDRVETQYF. The CDR3 DNA reads TGTGCCAGCAGGCCCGACAGGGTTGAGACCCAGTACTTC.

Ten or more counts support this clonotype. The chain uses TRBV12-5 and TRBJ2-2; tentatively, D is TRBD1 (5 bases). CDR3 length: 15 amino acids. The V end was cut by 3 bases, the J end by 3 bases, with 11 bases between. The germline V gene has CDR1 LGHNT and CDR2 FRNRAP. The CDR3 DNA sequence: TGTGCTAGTGGTTTTCACCAGGGTGACACCGGGGAGCTGTTTTTT. As protein: CASGFHQGDTGELFF.

The V gene is TRBV27, the J gene TRBJ2-2; 8 nucleotides match TRBD2. Per the germline V gene, CDR1 is MNHEY and CDR2 is SMNVEV (reference sequence). The CDR3 is 15 amino acids. The V and J ends lost 8 bases and 5 bases, in that order; junction bases with no gene match: 10. This CDR3 reads CASRRASGRTGELFF. CDR3 sequence (DNA): TGTGCCAGCCGCCGGGCTAGCGGGCGGACCGGGGAGCTGTTTTTT.

This clonotype has a count of ten or more. J is TRBJ2-2 and V is TRBV7-2, with a tentative D call TRBD1 (6 bases). The CDR3 has 15 amino acids. Germline V gene data show CDR1 as SGHTA and CDR2 as FQGNSA. Trimming stripped 4 bases from V and 4 bases from J, with 13 bases between. The CDR3 protein is CASSSYRETTGELFF. The CDR3 coding sequence is TGTGCCAGCAGCTCCTACAGGGAGACCACCGGGGAGCTGTTTTTT.

V and J are TRBV11-2 and TRBJ2-1; the D is unclear. This CDR3 has 14 amino acids. The germline V gene encodes CDR1 SGHAT and CDR2 FQNNGV. The V gene lost 0 bases and the J gene lost 2 bases, with 5 bases spanning the gap. CDR3: CASSLDSAYNEQFF. CDR3 coding DNA: TGTGCCAGCAGCTTAGATTCTGCCTACAATGAGCAGTTCTTC.